The 30 T cell receptor beta chains below come from one sample, sequenced in a study of CD8 T cells in ankylosing spondylitis. TCRdb fed the 5' RACE reads into MiXCR, producing one record per CDR3 protein. This table has tens of thousands of distinct CDR3 sequences, approximately 10% appearing once. The material sequenced was blood, either unsorted or a sorted T cell fraction (not recorded which). The receptor source for this set is a male donor with ankylosing spondylitis or in good health (not recorded which).

This clonotype has ten or more counts. The rearrangement uses TRBV6-5 and TRBJ1-4; TRBD1 is a possible D gene (6 bases). CDR1 and CDR2 from the germline V gene are MNHEY and SVGAGI. This CDR3 comprises 14 residues. V gave up 0 bases and J gave up 6 bases, with 8 bases separating them. CDR3 sequence reads: CASSYSGGDEKLFF. In DNA form, the CDR3 reads TGTGCCAGCAGTTACTCAGGGGGGGATGAAAAACTGTTTTTT.

In its sample, this clonotype was seen many times. The V call is TRBV5-1, the J call TRBJ2-5, with a weak D call TRBD1 (6 bases). CDR1 is SGHRS, CDR2 YFSETQ, per germline. The V gene lost 0 bases and the J gene lost 13 bases, with 19 bases spanning the gap. The CDR3 spans 14 residues. The CDR3 DNA reads TGCGCCAGCAGCTTGGGAGAGGGCAGGGGCTCGGCGTACTTC. Translation gives CASSLGEGRGSAYF.

The CDR3 here is CASSLVRGLDEQYF. The CDR3 coding sequence is TGCGCCAGCAGCTTGGTCAGGGGCTTGGACGAGCAGTACTTC. The chain couples TRBV5-1 to TRBJ2-7, with a tentative D call TRBD1 (6 bases). CDR3 length: 14 amino acids. The V gene's germline CDR1 is SGHRS and CDR2 YFSETQ. Between the trimmed V and J ends, which lost 0 bases and 5 bases, there was a span of 12 bases.

This clonotype was seen only a few times. This rearrangement joins TRBV25-1 to TRBJ2-1, with 13 bases that match TRBD2. The length of the CDR3 is 16 residues. Trimming took 3 bases from V and 9 from J; bases not matched to a gene: 8. Germline CDR1 reads MGHDK; CDR2 reads SYGVNS. The CDR3 is CASSDPGLAGWGEQFF. In DNA, the CDR3 is TGTGCCAGCAGTGATCCGGGACTAGCGGGGTGGGGTGAGCAGTTCTTC.

This clonotype was seen ten or more times. The gene calls are TRBV5-1 and TRBJ1-4; D is unclear. Germline loops: CDR1 SGHRS, CDR2 YFSETQ. Trimming cost V 1 base and J 4 bases, with 8 bases left between them. This CDR3 has 14 amino acids. CDR3 residues: CASSLTENNEKLFF. CDR3 in DNA: TGCGCCAGCAGCTTGACAGAAAATAATGAAAAACTGTTTTTT. Full variable domain (outside the CDR3, taken from reference TRBV5-1 and TRBJ1-4): KAGVTQTPRYLIKTRGQQVTLSCSPISGHRSVSWYQQTPGQGLQFLFEYFSETQRNKGNFPGRFSGRQFSNSRSEMNVSTLELGDSALYLCASSLTENNEKLFFGSGTQLSVL.

There are many counts of this clonotype. The chain employs TRBV2 and TRBJ2-5; 9 bases match TRBD1. CDR3 length: 14 amino acids. Unmatched junction bases numbered 4, after V lost 3 bases and J lost 5 bases. Germline lookup yields CDR1 SNHLY and CDR2 FYNNEI. Here the CDR3 reads CASSENRGPETQYF. The CDR3 nucleotides read TGTGCCAGCAGTGAGAACAGGGGGCCGGAGACCCAGTACTTC.

The genes are TRBV2 and TRBJ1-2, with TRBD1 matching over 11 bases. V lost 6 bases to trimming and J lost 1 base; unmatched junction nucleotides: 4. The germline V gene has CDR1 SNHLY and CDR2 FYNNEI. This CDR3 is 15 amino acids long. The CDR3 loop reads CASRRGQGGNYGYTF. The CDR3 DNA sequence: TGTGCCAGCAGGCGGGGACAGGGGGGTAACTATGGCTACACCTTC.

This clonotype was counted only a few times. The CDR3 spells CASSKAGRDRGPPSSYEQYF. The CDR3 DNA is TGTGCCAGCAGCAAAGCGGGGCGGGACAGGGGGCCCCCCAGCTCCTACGAGCAGTACTTC. V usage is TRBV21-1 and J usage is TRBJ2-7; the DNA was not compared with TRBD1, the D call given in the table. TRBV21-1 is given as a pseudogene. The CDR3 extends over 20 amino acids.

This clonotype was found many times. This chain joins TRBV20-1 and TRBJ1-5; D remains unclear. Germline values: CDR1 DFQATT, CDR2 SNEGSKA (reference sequence). The CDR3 has 14 residues. V lost 0 bases and J lost 8, with 14 bases in between. CDR3 nucleotides: TGCAGTGCTAGAGATCGGATCCCTGGCGAGCCCCAGCATTTT. It encodes CSARDRIPGEPQHF.

There are a few counts of this clonotype. V is TRBV19 and J is TRBJ2-1; D remains ambiguous. Germline V gives CDR1 LNHDA, CDR2 SQIVND (reference sequence). CDR3 length: 15 residues. Trimming left V 1 base short and J 2 bases short, with 9 bases between. CDR3 nucleotides: TGTGCCAGTAGTATAGCAGGCAGCACCTACAATGAGCAGTTCTTC. This sequence encodes CASSIAGSTYNEQFF.

In its sample, this clonotype was seen a few times. This chain uses TRBV5-1 with TRBJ1-5, with 7 nucleotides matching TRBD1. The junction had 2 bases not matched to a gene; V was cut back by 0 bases and J by 2 bases. Germline CDR1 SGHRS, CDR2 YFSETQ. The CDR3 has 15 amino acids. CDR3 protein: CASSLGQGRNQPQHF. For the CDR3, the DNA is TGCGCCAGCAGCTTGGGACAGGGCCGCAATCAGCCCCAGCATTTT.

In this sample, this clonotype turned up a few times. The V gene is TRBV27, the J gene TRBJ2-1; D call uncertain. Germline V gives CDR1 MNHEY, CDR2 SMNVEV (reference sequence). This CDR3 is 17 amino acids long. V lost 4 bases and J 0 bases, leaving 16 bases between the germline ends. CDR3 nucleotide sequence: TGTGCCAGCAGTTCCCTAGGGCTTGCCAGCTCCTACAATGAGCAGTTCTTC. It codes for CASSSLGLASSYNEQFF.

This clonotype has at least ten counts. V usage is TRBV20-1 and J usage is TRBJ2-2; unclear D gene. CDR3 length: 13 amino acids. V lost 4 bases to trimming and J lost 5 bases, with 11 bases between them. Per the germline V gene, CDR1 is DFQATT and CDR2 is SNEGSKA (reference sequence). CDR3 nucleotide sequence: TGCAGTGCTATACTCGCCACGACCGGGGAGCTGTTTTTT. Translation: CSAILATTGELFF.

The V and J genes are TRBV12-3 or TRBV12-4 and TRBJ2-7; D uncertain. V dropped 6 bases and J dropped 4 bases, with 22 bases sitting between them. The CDR3 spans 16 residues. Here the CDR3 DNA reads TGTGCCAGCAGCCGCTTGATGTTGGTGGGTGGATACGAGCAGTACTTC. It translates to CASSRLMLVGGYEQYF.

This clonotype was observed at least ten times. The chain combines TRBV5-1 with TRBJ2-7; D remains ambiguous. Deletions cut 0 bases from V and 5 bases from J, with 12 bases between. The CDR3 totals 14 residues. Germline V gives CDR1 SGHRS, CDR2 YFSETQ. Here the CDR3 DNA reads TGCGCCAGCAGCTTGGATCCGTCGGGCAACGAGCAGTACTTC. It translates to CASSLDPSGNEQYF.

The chain has TRBV29-1 and TRBJ1-1; D might be TRBD1 (5 bases). Trimming took off 3 bases at V and 0 bases at J, with 8 bases between the two ends. CDR3 length: 13 amino acids. The V gene's germline CDR1 is SQVTM and CDR2 ANQGSEA. CDR3 residues: CSVENRLNTEAFF. CDR3 nucleotide sequence: TGCAGCGTTGAGAACAGGTTGAACACTGAAGCTTTCTTT.

The chain recombines TRBV28 with TRBJ2-5, with D unresolved. Trimming cost V 4 bases and J 3 bases, with 12 bases left between them. The CDR3 sequence is 14 residues long. CDR1 is MDHEN, CDR2 SYDVKM, per germline. Here the CDR3 DNA reads TGTGCCAGCAGTTCACAGCATAGAAAAGAGACCCAGTACTTC. This encodes CASSSQHRKETQYF.

This clonotype has ten or more counts. CDR3 in amino acids: CASSVLNTEAFF. The CDR3 bases are TGTGCCAGCAGTGTCTTGAACACTGAAGCTTTCTTT. The chain uses TRBV12-3 or TRBV12-4 and TRBJ1-1; D unresolved. Trimming took 5 bases from V and 0 from J, leaving 4 bases between them. This CDR3 spans 12 amino acids.

This clonotype was recorded many times. CDR3 in amino acids: CASSSSTRSEDTQYF. The CDR3, as DNA: TGCGCCAGCAGCTCCAGTACACGGAGCGAAGATACGCAGTATTTT. The chain combines TRBV5-1 with TRBJ2-3; D is undetermined. There are 15 residues in the CDR3. Trimming removed 3 bases from V and 5 bases from J, with 16 bases in between. Per germline, CDR1 SGHRS and CDR2 YFSETQ.

In its sample, this clonotype was seen many times. The chain uses TRBV11-2 and TRBJ1-1; D unclear. V was cut by 0 bases and J by 0 bases, with 14 bases left in between. Germline V gives CDR1 SGHAT, CDR2 FQNNGV. The CDR3 has 17 amino acids. In DNA, the CDR3 is TGTGCCAGCAGCTTAGATGCTTTTTCCCCCCTGAACACTGAAGCTTTCTTT. It encodes CASSLDAFSPLNTEAFF. The full variable domain, rest sourced from reference TRBV11-2 and TRBJ1-1, is EAGVAQSPRYKIIEKRQSVAFWCNPISGHATLYWYQQILGQGPKLLIQFQNNGVVDDSQLPKDRFSAERLKGVDSTLKIQPAKLEDSAVYLCASSLDAFSPLNTEAFFGQGTRLTVV.

This clonotype was seen at least ten times. The chain is built from TRBV5-1 and TRBJ1-3, with a possible D match to TRBD1 (6 bases). Germline lookup yields CDR1 SGHRS and CDR2 YFSETQ. V gave up 4 bases and J gave up 1 base, with 15 bases separating them. The CDR3 extends over 16 amino acids. In nucleotides, the CDR3 is TGCGCCAGCAGCGTACAACAGGGACCTTCTGGAAACACCATATATTTT. Its translation: CASSVQQGPSGNTIYF.

This clonotype was picked up many times. The gene calls are TRBV9 and TRBJ2-3; D call uncertain. Germline lookup yields CDR1 SGDLS and CDR2 YYNGEE. The CDR3 is made up of 16 amino acids. The germline V and J ends were trimmed by 4 bases and 0 bases, with 15 bases remaining between them. The CDR3 nucleotides read TGTGCCAGCAGCCCCCGCCCTCGTCCTAGCACAGATACGCAGTATTTT. Its translation: CASSPRPRPSTDTQYF.

This clonotype was counted many times. V gene TRBV5-1 combines with J gene TRBJ2-3, with 7 bases fitting TRBD1. The length of the CDR3 is 16 residues. With V trimmed by 4 bases and J by 9 bases, 17 bases remained unmatched. Germline values: CDR1 SGHRS, CDR2 YFSETQ. The CDR3 DNA sequence: TGCGCCAGCAGCCAGGACAGGTCTAGAACCCCCGGAACGCAGTATTTT. As protein: CASSQDRSRTPGTQYF.

This clonotype was detected many times. The genes are TRBV25-1 and TRBJ2-7; possibly TRBD2 for D (6 bases). The CDR3 runs 14 residues. V was trimmed by 4 bases and J by 3 bases, leaving 13 bases between them. The germline gives CDR1 MGHDK, CDR2 SYGVNS. For the CDR3, the DNA is TGTGCCAGCAGTGTAGGCGGGGATTACTACGAGCAGTACTTC. Translated: CASSVGGDYYEQYF.

This clonotype was seen at least ten times. The chain joins TRBV20-1 to TRBJ1-2, with no clear D. This CDR3 comprises 12 residues. Trimming took 1 base from V and 6 from J, leaving 9 bases between them. Germline CDR1 and CDR2: DFQATT and SNEGSKA (reference sequence). This CDR3 is CSARVGIHGYTF. The CDR3 DNA reads TGCAGTGCTAGAGTGGGAATCCATGGCTACACCTTC.

The chain uses TRBV7-2 and TRBJ1-1; no clear D gene. CDR3 size: 13 residues. The germline V gene encodes CDR1 SGHTA and CDR2 FQGNSA. V was clipped by 1 base and J by 1 base, with 4 bases between them. CDR3 sequence (DNA): TGTGCCAGCAGCTTAGAAGAGAACACTGAAGCTTTCTTT. Its translation: CASSLEENTEAFF.

This clonotype has at least ten counts. This chain links TRBV5-1 with TRBJ2-5; TRBD2 aligns across 7 bases. There are 14 residues in the CDR3. The J segment lost 1 base and the V segment lost 4 bases, leaving 4 bases of the junction unmatched. Germline V gene lookup returns CDR1 SGHRS and CDR2 YFSETQ. The DNA for the CDR3 is TGCGCCAGCAGCATTGGGACTACCCAAGAGACCCAGTACTTC. Residues: CASSIGTTQETQYF.

This clonotype was seen repeatedly, ten times or more. DNA for the CDR3: TGCAGCGTTGGGGCCCACAGGAGTGGCTACACCTTC. Translation gives CSVGAHRSGYTF. The chain joins TRBV29-1 to TRBJ1-2; possibly TRBD1 for D (5 bases). Trimming cost V 4 bases and J 7 bases, with 13 bases left between them. The CDR3 contains 12 residues. Germline V gene sequence: CDR1 SQVTM, CDR2 ANQGSEA.

There are many counts of this clonotype. CDR3 sequence (DNA): TGTGCCAGCAGACCCCGGGCCCACGGCCCCAACTATGGCTACACCTTC. Amino acid sequence: CASRPRAHGPNYGYTF. The V and J genes are TRBV3-1 and TRBJ1-2; D is uncertain. Germline loops: CDR1 LGHDT, CDR2 YNNKEL (reference sequence). This CDR3 has 16 amino acids. Trimming cost V 6 bases and J 2 bases, with 19 bases left between them.

This clonotype was seen ten or more times. This chain connects TRBV6-1 to TRBJ2-3; D ambiguous. V shed 6 bases and J shed 0 bases, with 10 bases lying between them. Germline CDR1 and CDR2: MNHNS and SASEGT. This CDR3 has 14 amino acids. CDR3 region: CASSLPPSTDTQYF. CDR3 coding DNA: TGTGCCAGCAGCCTCCCTCCTAGCACAGATACGCAGTATTTT.